This T cell receptor beta chain was sequenced during a study of blood T cell repertoires in COVID-19. Study at large: Samples taken during acute and convalescent COVID-19 were collected in the United States, Italy and Spain. Nucleic acid was either cDNA or gDNA, and it came from T cells, B-cell-depleted T cells, or PBMCs.

Regarding this clone: Other nucleotide sequences in the sample specify the same CDR3.

This CDR3 has 14 residues. Germline V gene sequence: CDR1 MNHNS, CDR2 SASEGT. V gave up 3 bases and J gave up 2 bases; unmatched junction bases: 3. Authors' analysis steps: Estimation of nucleated cell counts was performed using reference gene primer amplification. The assay was immunoSEQ multiplex PCR, and TCRdb's table has in-frame clones only and misses some. V, J and clone size are taken as reported in that table, and D and trimming were inferred from the DNA itself. The data contain 80,000 or so clones, around nine tenths of them singletons. The receptor's source is a human donor in a cohort sampled during active COVID-19. This rearrangement joins TRBV6-1 to TRBJ2-5; TRBD2 aligns across 7 bases. Sample: peripheral blood. CDR3 sequence (DNA): TGTGCCAGCAGTGAGGGGGGGTTTCAAGAGACCCAGTACTTC. It translates to CASSEGGFQETQYF.